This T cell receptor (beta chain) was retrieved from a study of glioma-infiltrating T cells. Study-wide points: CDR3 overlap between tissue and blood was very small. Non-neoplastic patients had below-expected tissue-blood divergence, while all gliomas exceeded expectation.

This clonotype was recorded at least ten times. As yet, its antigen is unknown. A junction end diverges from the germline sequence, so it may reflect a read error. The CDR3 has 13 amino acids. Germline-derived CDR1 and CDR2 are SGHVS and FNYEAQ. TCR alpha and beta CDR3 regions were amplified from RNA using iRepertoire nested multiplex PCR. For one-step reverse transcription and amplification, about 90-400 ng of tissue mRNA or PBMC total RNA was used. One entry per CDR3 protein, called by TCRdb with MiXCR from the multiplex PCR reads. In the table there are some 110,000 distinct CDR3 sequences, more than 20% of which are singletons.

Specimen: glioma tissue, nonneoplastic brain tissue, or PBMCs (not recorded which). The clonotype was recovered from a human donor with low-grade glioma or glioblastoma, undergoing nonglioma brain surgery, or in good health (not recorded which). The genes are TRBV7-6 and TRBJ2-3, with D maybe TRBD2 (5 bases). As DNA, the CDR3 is TGTGCCAGCAGCCCGTCTAGCAGAGATACGCAGTATTTT. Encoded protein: CASSPSSRDTQYF. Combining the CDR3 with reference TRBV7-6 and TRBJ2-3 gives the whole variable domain GAGVSQSPRYKVTKRGQDVALRCDPISGHVSLYWYRQALGQGPEFLTYFNYEAQQDKSGLPNDRFSAERPEGSISTLTIQRTEQRDSAMYRCASSPSSRDTQYFGPGTRLTVL.